This T cell receptor beta chain was sequenced during a study of T cell changes during pregnancy in multiple sclerosis. In germline, CDR1 is ENHRY, CDR2 SYGVKD. With 10 bases clipped from V and 2 bases from J, the junction kept 6 bases outside the gene matches. CDR3 size: 15 residues. Repertoires were generated with immunoSEQ multiplex PCR, while TCRdb's copy carries only in-frame clones and drops some. Here the sample spans tens of thousands of clones, around 92% being singletons. This specimen was peripheral blood, taken after pregnancy. The receptor comes from a female donor with multiple sclerosis, enrolled in a pregnancy study. This chain links TRBV10-3 with TRBJ2-3, with 13 nucleotides matching TRBD2. In DNA, the CDR3 is TGTGCCACCCGGACTAGCGGGGGAGTCACAGATACGCAGTATTTT. Translation gives CATRTSGGVTDTQYF.